This T cell receptor beta chain is from a study of CD8+CD57+ T cells in acquired aplastic anemia. Overall study results and limits: Patients and controls had in common 25 to 30 CD8+ CDR3 sequences.

The patients chosen for sequencing had shown expansion of CD8+CD57+ cells (detected by flow cytometry). The study profiled TCR beta VDJ and CDR3 using genomic DNA as template. TCRdb used MiXCR to reprocess the reads, holding one entry per CDR3 protein. The data show 310,000 or so distinct CDR3 sequences, 45% to 65% seen once. Note on this clonotype: Its antigen remains unidentified.

Germline loops: CDR1 SEHNR, CDR2 FQNEAQ (reference sequence). V was trimmed by 5 bases and J by 4 bases, leaving 12 bases between them. The CDR3 loop spans 14 amino acids. The TCR was taken from a human donor with aplastic anemia. V usage is TRBV7-9 and J usage is TRBJ1-3, with D hard to call. The sequenced material came from sorted CD4+, CD8+, or CD8+CD57+ T cells (not recorded which) from PBMCs. For the CDR3, the DNA is TGTGCCAGCAGCCCCCAACCGGCGGGAAACACCATATATTTT. Its translation is CASSPQPAGNTIYF.